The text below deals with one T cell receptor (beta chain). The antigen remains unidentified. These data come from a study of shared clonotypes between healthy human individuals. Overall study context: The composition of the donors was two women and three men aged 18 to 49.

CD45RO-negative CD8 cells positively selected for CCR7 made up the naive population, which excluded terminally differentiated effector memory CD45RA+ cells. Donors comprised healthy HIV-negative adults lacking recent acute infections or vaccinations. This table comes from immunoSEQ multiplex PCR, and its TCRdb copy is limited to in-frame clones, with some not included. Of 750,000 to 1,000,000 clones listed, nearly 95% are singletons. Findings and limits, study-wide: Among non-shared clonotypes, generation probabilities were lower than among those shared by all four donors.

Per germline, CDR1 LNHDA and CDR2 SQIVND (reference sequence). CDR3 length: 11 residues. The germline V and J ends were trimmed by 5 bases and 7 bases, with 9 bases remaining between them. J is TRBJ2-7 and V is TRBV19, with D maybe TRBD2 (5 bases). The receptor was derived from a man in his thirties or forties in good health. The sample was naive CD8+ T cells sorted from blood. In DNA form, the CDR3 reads TGTGCCAGTAGTGGGTCGGGGGAGCAGTACTTC. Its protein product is CASSGSGEQYF.